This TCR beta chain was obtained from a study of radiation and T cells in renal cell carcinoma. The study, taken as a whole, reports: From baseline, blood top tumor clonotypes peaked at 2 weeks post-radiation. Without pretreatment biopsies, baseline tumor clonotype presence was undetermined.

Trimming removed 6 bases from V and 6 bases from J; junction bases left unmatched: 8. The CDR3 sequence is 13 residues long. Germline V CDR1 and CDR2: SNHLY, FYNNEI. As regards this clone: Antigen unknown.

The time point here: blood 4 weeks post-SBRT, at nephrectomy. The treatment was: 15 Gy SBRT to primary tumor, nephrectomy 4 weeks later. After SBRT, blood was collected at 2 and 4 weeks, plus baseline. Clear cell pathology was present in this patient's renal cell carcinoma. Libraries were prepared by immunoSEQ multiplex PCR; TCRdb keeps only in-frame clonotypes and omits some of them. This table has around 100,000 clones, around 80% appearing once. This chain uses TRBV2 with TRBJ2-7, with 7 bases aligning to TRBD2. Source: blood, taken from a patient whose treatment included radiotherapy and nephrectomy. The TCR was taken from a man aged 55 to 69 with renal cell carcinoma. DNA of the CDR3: TGTGCCAGCAGCGATCCCCCGGGAGGCGAGCAGTACTTC. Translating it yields CASSDPPGGEQYF.